These 12 T cell receptor beta chains came from one sample sequenced in a study of shared clonotypes between healthy human individuals. Using immunoSEQ multiplex PCR, the repertoire was profiled, and TCRdb retains in-frame clones only, with some absent. This table has fewer than 200,000 clones, just under 95% appearing once. Source material: naive CD4+ T cells sorted from blood. The subset was: CD45RA+ positively selected. The receptor set was obtained from a woman aged 25 to 39 in good health.

The V and J genes are TRBV6-1 and TRBJ2-7; tentative D call: TRBD1 (6 bases). CDR1 MNHNS and CDR2 SASEGT come from the germline V gene. CDR3 length: 15 residues. V shed 1 base and J shed 1 base, with 11 bases lying between them. The DNA for the CDR3 is TGTGCCAGCAGTGAAGGGGTAGGGGGTTCCTACGAGCAGTACTTC. It translates to CASSEGVGGSYEQYF.

The chain uses TRBV28 and TRBJ1-2; 12 nucleotides align to TRBD1. The CDR3 has 19 residues. Germline values: CDR1 MDHEN, CDR2 SYDVKM. Losses at the gene ends were 4 bases for V and 4 bases for J; bases not matched to a gene: 16. CDR3 region: CASSSSFPGQGAQGYGYTF. CDR3 in DNA: TGTGCCAGCAGTTCCTCCTTCCCGGGACAGGGGGCGCAAGGCTATGGCTACACCTTC.

This sequence joins TRBV28 and TRBJ1-5; TRBD1 agrees at 10 bases. In germline, CDR1 is MDHEN, CDR2 SYDVKM. The length of the CDR3 is 14 residues. After removal of 5 bases from V and 5 bases from J, the junction contained 3 bases not matched to a gene. CDR3 sequence: CASSAGQGHQPQHF. CDR3 DNA: TGTGCCAGCAGTGCGGGACAGGGGCATCAGCCCCAGCATTTT.

The V call is TRBV7-9, the J call TRBJ2-5, with D perhaps matching TRBD1 (5 bases). The CDR3 is 14 amino acids. Germline V lookup: CDR1 SEHNR, CDR2 FQNEAQ (reference sequence). V was pared by 4 bases and J by 3 bases, with 12 bases between. CDR3 nucleotides: TGTGCCAGCAGCTGGGGCACTAAAAAAGAGACCCAGTACTTC. It translates to CASSWGTKKETQYF.

The rearrangement links TRBV10-1 to TRBJ2-7, with a tentative D call TRBD2 (5 bases). V was pared by 6 bases and J by 0 bases, with 15 bases between. This CDR3 comprises 15 residues. Per the germline V gene, CDR1 is WNHNN and CDR2 is SYGVQD (reference sequence). For the CDR3, the DNA is TGCGCCAGCAGCGATACTAGTGGAAGCTCCTACGAGCAGTACTTC. This encodes CASSDTSGSSYEQYF.

This CDR3 is CASSPQGTVNTEAFF. CDR3 DNA: TGTGCCAGCAGCCCCCAGGGGACGGTGAACACTGAAGCTTTCTTT. The chain joins TRBV7-9 to TRBJ1-1; weak D call: TRBD1 (6 bases). CDR3 size: 15 residues. Between the trimmed V and J ends, which lost 5 bases and 0 bases, there was a span of 13 bases. Germline CDR1 reads SEHNR; CDR2 reads FQNEAQ (reference sequence).

This rearrangement joins TRBV10-3 to TRBJ1-5, with 8 bases identical to TRBD1. The length of the CDR3 is 14 residues. J lost 7 bases, V lost 5 bases, and 7 bases had no gene match. Germline V gene data show CDR1 as ENHRY and CDR2 as SYGVKD. The CDR3 coding sequence is TGTGCCATCAGTCCGGGACAGGCAGAACAGCCCCAGCATTTT. Translating gives CAISPGQAEQPQHF.

The chain employs TRBV28 and TRBJ2-2, with D unclear. The V end was cut by 10 bases, the J end by 4 bases, with 10 bases between. The CDR3 is made up of 12 amino acids. Germline CDR1 MDHEN, CDR2 SYDVKM. The CDR3 bases are TGTGCCACCGAGTCCGGCACCGGGGAGCTGTTTTTT. It codes for CATESGTGELFF.

This chain links TRBV9 with TRBJ2-3; D possibly corresponds to TRBD2 (6 bases). Trimming stripped 2 bases from V and 4 bases from J, with 14 bases between. The CDR3 loop spans 15 amino acids. Germline CDR1 and CDR2: SGDLS and YYNGEE. CDR3 in DNA: TGTGCCAGCAGCGTCGGGTCGGGAGTTGCAGATACGCAGTATTTT. Protein sequence: CASSVGSGVADTQYF.

The chain employs TRBV25-1 and TRBJ2-7; 8 positions agree with TRBD1. Losses at the gene ends were 6 bases for V and 2 bases for J; bases not matched to a gene: 6. Per germline, CDR1 MGHDK and CDR2 SYGVNS. The CDR3 covers 14 residues. The CDR3 region is CASRRQGRTYEQYF. The DNA for the CDR3 is TGTGCCAGCAGACGACAGGGGCGGACCTACGAGCAGTACTTC.

This chain uses TRBV6-6 with TRBJ2-5, with D unresolved. Trimming took 6 bases from V and 4 from J, leaving 15 bases between them. The CDR3 consists of 14 residues. The germline V gene has CDR1 MNHNY and CDR2 SVGAGI (reference sequence). CDR3 region: CASRSDPALETQYF. CDR3 sequence (DNA): TGTGCCAGCAGGTCAGACCCGGCTCTAGAGACCCAGTACTTC.

This clone showed up just once. The chain recombines TRBV15 with TRBJ2-1; D gene uncertain. The V gene lost 0 bases and the J gene lost 0 bases, with 6 bases spanning the gap. The CDR3 sequence is 15 residues long. Germline values: CDR1 LNHNV, CDR2 YYDKDF (reference sequence). CDR3 bases: TGTGCCACCAGCAGAGAGAGCAGCTCCTACAATGAGCAGTTCTTC. It encodes CATSRESSSYNEQFF.